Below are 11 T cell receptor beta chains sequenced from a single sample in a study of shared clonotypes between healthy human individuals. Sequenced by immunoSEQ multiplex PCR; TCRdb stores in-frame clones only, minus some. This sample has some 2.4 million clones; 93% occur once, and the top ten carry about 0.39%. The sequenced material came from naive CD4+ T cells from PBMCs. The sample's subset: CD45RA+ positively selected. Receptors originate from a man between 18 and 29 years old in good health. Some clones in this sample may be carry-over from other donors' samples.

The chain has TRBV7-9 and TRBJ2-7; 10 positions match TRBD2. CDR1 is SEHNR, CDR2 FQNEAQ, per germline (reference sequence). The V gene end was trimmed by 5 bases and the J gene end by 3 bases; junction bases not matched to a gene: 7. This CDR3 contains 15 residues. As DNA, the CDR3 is TGTGCCAGCAGCCAAACTAGCGGGAAGTACTACGAGCAGTACTTC. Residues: CASSQTSGKYYEQYF.

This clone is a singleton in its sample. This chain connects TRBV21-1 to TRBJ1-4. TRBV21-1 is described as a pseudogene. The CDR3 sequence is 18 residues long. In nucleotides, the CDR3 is TGTGCCAGCAGCAAGGAGGATACAGGATCTGCAACTAATGAAAAACTGTTTTTT. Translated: CASSKEDTGSATNEKLFF.

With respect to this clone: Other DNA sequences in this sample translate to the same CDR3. In nucleotides, the CDR3 is TGTGCCAGCAGCTTAGGGTTGGGTAACACTGAAGCTTTCTTT. Its protein is CASSLGLGNTEAFF. The rearrangement links TRBV7-2 to TRBJ1-1; no firm D call. This CDR3 region has 14 residues. CDR1 SGHTA and CDR2 FQGNSA come from the germline V gene. Trimming pared 1 base from V and 2 bases from J, leaving 8 bases between.

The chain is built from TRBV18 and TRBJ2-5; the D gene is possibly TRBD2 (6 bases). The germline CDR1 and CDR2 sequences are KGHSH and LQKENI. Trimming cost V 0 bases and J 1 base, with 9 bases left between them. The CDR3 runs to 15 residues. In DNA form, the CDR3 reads TGTGCCAGCTCACCACCGGGCGGGACCCAAGAGACCCAGTACTTC. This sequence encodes CASSPPGGTQETQYF.

The CDR3 nucleotides read TGCGCCAGCAGCGAGGGGACAGGGGGCTACGGGGAGCTGTTTTTT. This encodes CASSEGTGGYGELFF. The chain combines TRBV5-1 with TRBJ2-2; 12 bases fit TRBD1. The CDR3 is 15 residues long. Trimming took 4 bases from V and 7 from J; bases not matched to a gene: 5. The germline V gene encodes CDR1 SGHRS and CDR2 YFSETQ.

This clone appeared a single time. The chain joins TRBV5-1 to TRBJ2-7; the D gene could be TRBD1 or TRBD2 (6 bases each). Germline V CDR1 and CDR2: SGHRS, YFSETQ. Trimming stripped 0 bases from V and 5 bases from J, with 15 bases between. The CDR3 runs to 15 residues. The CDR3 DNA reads TGCGCCAGCAGCTTGGCGCGGGACAACGGGAACGAGCAGTACTTC. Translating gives CASSLARDNGNEQYF.

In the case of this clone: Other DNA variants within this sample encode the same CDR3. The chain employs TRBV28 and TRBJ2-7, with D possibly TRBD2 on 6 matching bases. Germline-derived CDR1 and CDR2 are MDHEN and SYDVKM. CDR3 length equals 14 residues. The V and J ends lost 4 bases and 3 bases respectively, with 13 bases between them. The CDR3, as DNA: TGTGCCAGCAGTTCCCCTGGGGGGTACTACGAGCAGTACTTC. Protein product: CASSSPGGYYEQYF.

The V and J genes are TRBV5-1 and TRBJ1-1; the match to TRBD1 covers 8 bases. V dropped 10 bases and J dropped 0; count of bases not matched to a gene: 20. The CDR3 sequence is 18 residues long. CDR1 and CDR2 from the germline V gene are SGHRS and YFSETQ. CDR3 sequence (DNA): TGCGCCTCCCTTGAGGTCGGGACAGGTGGCTCTATGAACACTGAAGCTTTCTTT. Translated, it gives CASLEVGTGGSMNTEAFF.

CDR3 DNA: TGTGCCAGCAGCCGCGGGGGACTAGCGGGATCAGAGACCCAGTACTTC. Encoded protein: CASSRGGLAGSETQYF. The chain couples TRBV7-9 to TRBJ2-5, with 13 nucleotides matching TRBD2. Germline V lookup: CDR1 SEHNR, CDR2 FQNEAQ (reference sequence). The CDR3 totals 16 residues. The ends lost 5 bases at V and 4 bases at J; junction bases unmatched: 7.

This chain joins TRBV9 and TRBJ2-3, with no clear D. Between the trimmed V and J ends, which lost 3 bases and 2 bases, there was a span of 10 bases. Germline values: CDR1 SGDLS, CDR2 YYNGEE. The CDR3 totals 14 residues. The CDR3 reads CASSAHLNTDTQYF. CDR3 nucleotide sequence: TGTGCCAGCAGCGCCCATCTTAACACAGATACGCAGTATTTT. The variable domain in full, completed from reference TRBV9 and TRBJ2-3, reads DSGVTQTPKHLITATGQRVTLRCSPRSGDLSVYWYQQSLDQGLQFLIQYYNGEERAKGNILERFSAQQFPDLHSELNLSSLELGDSALYFCASSAHLNTDTQYFGPGTRLTVL.

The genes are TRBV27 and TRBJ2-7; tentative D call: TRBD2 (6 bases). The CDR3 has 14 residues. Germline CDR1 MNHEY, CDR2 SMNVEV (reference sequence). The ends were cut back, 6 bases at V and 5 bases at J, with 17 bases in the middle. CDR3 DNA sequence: TGTGCCAGCAGCCTATCCGTAGCGGACCACGAGCAGTACTTC. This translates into CASSLSVADHEQYF.